The clone carrying this T cell receptor (beta chain) has at least ten counts. The germline V gene has CDR1 MDHEN and CDR2 SYDVKM. The V end was cut by 3 bases, the J end by 3 bases, with 12 bases between. The CDR3 sequence is 14 residues long. Amplifying from RNA transcripts, the study obtained TCR beta CDR3 regions. Second-round multiplex PCR followed a first-round RT-PCR using HTBI primers. One entry per CDR3 protein, called by TCRdb with MiXCR from the multiplex PCR reads. The table lists 300,000 to 450,000 distinct CDR3 sequences, approximately 18% of them singletons. The sample belongs to a study of Graves' ophthalmopathy and Graves' hyperthyroidism.

The TCR comes from an adult woman with stable Graves' hyperthyroidism. The source material was peripheral blood. This chain connects TRBV28 to TRBJ2-7; D is possibly TRBD2 (5 bases). CDR3 amino acids: CASSLRGQDYEQYF. DNA of the CDR3: TGTGCCAGCAGTTTGCGCGGGCAGGACTACGAGCAGTACTTC.